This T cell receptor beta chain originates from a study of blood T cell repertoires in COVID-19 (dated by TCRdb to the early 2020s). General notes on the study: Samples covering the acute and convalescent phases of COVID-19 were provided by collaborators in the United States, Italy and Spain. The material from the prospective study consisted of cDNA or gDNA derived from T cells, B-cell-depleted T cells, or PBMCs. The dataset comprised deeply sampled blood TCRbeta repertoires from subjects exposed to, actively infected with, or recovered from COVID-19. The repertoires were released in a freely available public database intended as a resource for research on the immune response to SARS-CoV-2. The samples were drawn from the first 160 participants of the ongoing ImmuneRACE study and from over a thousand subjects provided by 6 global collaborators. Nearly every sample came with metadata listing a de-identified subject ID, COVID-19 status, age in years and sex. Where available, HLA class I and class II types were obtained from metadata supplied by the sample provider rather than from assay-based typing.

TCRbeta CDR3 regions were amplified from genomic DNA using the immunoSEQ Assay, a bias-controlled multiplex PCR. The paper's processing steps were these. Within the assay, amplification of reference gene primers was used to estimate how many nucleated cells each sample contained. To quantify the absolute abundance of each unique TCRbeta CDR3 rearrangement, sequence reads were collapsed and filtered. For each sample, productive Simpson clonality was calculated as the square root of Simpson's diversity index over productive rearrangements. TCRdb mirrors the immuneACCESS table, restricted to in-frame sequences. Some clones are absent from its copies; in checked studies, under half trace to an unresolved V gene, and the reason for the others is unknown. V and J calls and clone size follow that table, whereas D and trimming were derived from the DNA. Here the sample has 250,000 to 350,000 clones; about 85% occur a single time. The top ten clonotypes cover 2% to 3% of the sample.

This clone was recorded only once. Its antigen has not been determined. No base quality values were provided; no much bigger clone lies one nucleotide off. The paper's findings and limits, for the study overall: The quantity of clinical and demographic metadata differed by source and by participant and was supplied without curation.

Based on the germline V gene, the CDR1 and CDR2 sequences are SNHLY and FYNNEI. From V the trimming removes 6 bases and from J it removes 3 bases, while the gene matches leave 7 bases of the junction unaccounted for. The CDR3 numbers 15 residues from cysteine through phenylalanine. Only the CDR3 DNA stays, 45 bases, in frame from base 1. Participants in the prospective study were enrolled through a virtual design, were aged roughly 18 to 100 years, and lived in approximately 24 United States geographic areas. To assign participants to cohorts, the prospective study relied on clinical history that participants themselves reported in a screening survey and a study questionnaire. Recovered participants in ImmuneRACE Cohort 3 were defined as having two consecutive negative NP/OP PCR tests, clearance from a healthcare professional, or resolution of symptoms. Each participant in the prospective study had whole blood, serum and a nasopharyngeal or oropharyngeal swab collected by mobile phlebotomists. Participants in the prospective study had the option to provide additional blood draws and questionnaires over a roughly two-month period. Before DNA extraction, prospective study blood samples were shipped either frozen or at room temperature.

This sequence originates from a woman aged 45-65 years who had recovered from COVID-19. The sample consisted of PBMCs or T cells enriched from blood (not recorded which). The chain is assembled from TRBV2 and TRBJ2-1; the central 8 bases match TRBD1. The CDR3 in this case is CASSFMDRDYNEQFF. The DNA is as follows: TGTGCCAGCAGCTTTATGGACAGGGACTACAATGAGCAGTTCTTC.